This T cell receptor beta chain originates from a study of T-cell memory formation after mild COVID-19. Whole-study context: The TCR clusters were mostly specific to one donor.

MiXCR, run by TCRdb on the 5' RACE reads, gives a single entry per CDR3 protein. The table has roughly 300,000 distinct CDR3 sequences, approximately 8% seen once. The CDR3 consists of 13 residues. Per germline, CDR1 SEHNR and CDR2 FQNEAQ (reference sequence). The V end was cut by 5 bases, the J end by 3 bases, with 10 bases between. V is TRBV7-9 and J is TRBJ2-5; no clear D gene. Input material: PBMCs or a T cell subset sorted from them (not recorded which). The TCR sequence derives from a man younger than 30 who had mild COVID-19 (a few samples of this study predate the infection). Cell type and time point are not known. The CDR3 reads CASSNSREETQYF. CDR3 sequence (DNA): TGTGCCAGCAGCAACTCACGGGAAGAGACCCAGTACTTC.